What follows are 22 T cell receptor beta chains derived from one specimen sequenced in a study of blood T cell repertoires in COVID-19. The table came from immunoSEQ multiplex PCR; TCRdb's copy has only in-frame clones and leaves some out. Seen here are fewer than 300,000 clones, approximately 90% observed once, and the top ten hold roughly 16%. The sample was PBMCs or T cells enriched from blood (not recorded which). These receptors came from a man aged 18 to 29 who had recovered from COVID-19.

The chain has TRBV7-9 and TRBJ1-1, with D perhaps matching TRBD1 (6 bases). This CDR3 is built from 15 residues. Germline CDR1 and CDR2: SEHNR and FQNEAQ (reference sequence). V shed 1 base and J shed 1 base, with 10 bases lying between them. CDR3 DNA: TGTGCCAGCAGCTTAGGTATGGGACAGAACACTGAAGCTTTCTTT. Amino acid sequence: CASSLGMGQNTEAFF.

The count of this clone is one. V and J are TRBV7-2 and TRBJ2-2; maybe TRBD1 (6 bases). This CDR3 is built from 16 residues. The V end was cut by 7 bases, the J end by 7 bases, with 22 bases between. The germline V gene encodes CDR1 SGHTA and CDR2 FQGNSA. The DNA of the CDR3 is TGTGCCAGCAAGGGGGAGATTGCAGCAACACACGGGGAGCTGTTTTTT. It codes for CASKGEIAATHGELFF.

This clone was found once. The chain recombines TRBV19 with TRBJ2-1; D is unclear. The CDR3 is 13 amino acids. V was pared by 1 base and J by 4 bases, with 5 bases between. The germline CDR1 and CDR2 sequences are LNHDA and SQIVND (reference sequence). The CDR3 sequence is CASSIVQYNEQFF. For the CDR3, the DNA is TGTGCCAGTAGTATAGTTCAGTACAATGAGCAGTTCTTC.

For the CDR3, the DNA is TGTGCCAGCAGTCCACCTCCGGACAGGGGTCTCTACGAGCAGTACTTC. This codes for CASSPPPDRGLYEQYF. The chain links TRBV27 to TRBJ2-7, with TRBD1 matching 9 bases. CDR1 is MNHEY and CDR2 is SMNVEV in the germline V gene (reference sequence). V shed 5 bases and J 3 bases; nucleotides not matched to a gene: 11. This CDR3 comprises 16 residues.

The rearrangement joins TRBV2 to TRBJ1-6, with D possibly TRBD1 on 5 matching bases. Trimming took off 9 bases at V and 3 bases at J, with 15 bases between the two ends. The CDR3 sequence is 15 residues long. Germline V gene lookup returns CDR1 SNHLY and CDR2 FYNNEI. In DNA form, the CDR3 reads TGTGCCAGTCGCGGCGGGGCTGGCTATAATTCACCCCTCCACTTT. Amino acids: CASRGGAGYNSPLHF.

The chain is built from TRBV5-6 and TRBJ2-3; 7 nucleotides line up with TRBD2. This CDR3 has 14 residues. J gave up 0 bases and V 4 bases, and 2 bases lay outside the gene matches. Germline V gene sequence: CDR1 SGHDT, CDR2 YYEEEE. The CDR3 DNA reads TGTGCCAGCAGCCTTAGCGGGAGCACAGATACGCAGTATTTT. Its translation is CASSLSGSTDTQYF.

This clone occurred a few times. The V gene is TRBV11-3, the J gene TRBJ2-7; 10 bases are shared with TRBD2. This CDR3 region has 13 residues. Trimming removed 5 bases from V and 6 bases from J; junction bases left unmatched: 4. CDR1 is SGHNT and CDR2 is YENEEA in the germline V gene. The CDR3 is CASSPIAGGEQYF. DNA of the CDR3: TGTGCCAGCAGCCCTATAGCGGGAGGCGAGCAGTACTTC.

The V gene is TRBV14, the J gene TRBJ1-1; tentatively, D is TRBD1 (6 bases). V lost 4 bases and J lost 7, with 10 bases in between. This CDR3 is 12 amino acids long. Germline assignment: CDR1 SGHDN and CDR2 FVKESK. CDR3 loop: CASSPQGHEAFF. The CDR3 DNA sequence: TGTGCCAGCAGCCCACAGGGACATGAAGCTTTCTTT.

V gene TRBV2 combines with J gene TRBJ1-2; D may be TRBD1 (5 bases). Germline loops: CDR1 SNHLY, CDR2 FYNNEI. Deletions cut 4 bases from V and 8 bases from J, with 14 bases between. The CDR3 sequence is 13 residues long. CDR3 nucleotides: TGTGCCAGCAGTGGGACACCGCGGACCGGCTACACCTTC. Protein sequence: CASSGTPRTGYTF.

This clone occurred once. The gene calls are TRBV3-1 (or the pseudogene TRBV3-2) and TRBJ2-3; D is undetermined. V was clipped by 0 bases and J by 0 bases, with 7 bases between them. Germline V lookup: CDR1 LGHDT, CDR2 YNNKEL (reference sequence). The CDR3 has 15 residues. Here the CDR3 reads CASSQELRSTDTQYF. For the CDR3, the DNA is TGTGCCAGCAGCCAAGAACTGCGCAGCACAGATACGCAGTATTTT.

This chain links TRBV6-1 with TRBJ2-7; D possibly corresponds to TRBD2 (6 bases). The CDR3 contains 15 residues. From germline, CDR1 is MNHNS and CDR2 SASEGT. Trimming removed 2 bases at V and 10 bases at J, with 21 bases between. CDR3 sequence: CASSEPPDSGAGQYF. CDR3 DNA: TGTGCCAGCAGTGAACCCCCGGATAGTGGCGCGGGACAGTACTTC.

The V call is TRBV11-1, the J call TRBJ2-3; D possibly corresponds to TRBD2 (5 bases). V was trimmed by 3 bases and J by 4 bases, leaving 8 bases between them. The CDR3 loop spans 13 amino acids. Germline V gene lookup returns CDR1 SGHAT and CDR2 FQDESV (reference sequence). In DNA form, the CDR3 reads TGTGCCAGCAGCTTCGTGGGAGCAGATACGCAGTATTTT. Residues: CASSFVGADTQYF. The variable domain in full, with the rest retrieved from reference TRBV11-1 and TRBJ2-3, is EAEVAQSPRYKITEKSQAVAFWCDPISGHATLYWYRQILGQGPELLVQFQDESVVDDSQLPKDRFSAERLKGVDSTLKIQPAELGDSAMYLCASSFVGADTQYFGPGTRLTVL.

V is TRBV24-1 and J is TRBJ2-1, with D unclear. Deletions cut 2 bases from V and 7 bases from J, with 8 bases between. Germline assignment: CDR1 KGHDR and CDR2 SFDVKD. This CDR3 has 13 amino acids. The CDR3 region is CATSDYYRNEQFF. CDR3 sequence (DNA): TGTGCCACCAGTGATTACTATAGGAATGAGCAGTTCTTC.

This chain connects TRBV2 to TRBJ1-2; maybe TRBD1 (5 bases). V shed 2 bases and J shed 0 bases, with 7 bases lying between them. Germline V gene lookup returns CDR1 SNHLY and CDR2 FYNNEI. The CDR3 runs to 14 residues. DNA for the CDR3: TGTGCCAGCAGTGAACAAGGGGCTAACTATGGCTACACCTTC. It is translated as CASSEQGANYGYTF.

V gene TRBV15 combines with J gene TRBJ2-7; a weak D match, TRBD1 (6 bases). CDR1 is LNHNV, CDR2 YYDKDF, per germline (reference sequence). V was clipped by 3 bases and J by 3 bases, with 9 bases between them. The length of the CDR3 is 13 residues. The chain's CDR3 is CATSRRGHYEQYF. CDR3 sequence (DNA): TGTGCCACCAGCAGGAGGGGACACTACGAGCAGTACTTC.

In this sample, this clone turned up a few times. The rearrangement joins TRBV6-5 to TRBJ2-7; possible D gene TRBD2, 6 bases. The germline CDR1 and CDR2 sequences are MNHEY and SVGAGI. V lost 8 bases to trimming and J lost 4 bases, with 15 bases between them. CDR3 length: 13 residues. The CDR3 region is CASSHNRGYEQYF. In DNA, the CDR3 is TGTGCCAGCTCTCACAACCGGGGGTACGAGCAGTACTTC.

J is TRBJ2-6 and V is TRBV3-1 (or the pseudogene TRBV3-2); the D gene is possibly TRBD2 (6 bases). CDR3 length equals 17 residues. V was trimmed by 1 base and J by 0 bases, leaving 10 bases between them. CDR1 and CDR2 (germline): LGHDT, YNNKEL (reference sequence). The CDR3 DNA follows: TGTGCCAGCAGCCAAGCGGGACTCCACTCTGGGGCCAACGTCCTGACTTTC. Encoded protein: CASSQAGLHSGANVLTF.

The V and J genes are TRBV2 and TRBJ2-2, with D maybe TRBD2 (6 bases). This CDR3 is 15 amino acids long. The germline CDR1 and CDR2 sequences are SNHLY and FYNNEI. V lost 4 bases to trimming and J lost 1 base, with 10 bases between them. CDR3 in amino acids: CASSVSGLNTGELFF. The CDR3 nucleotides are TGTGCCAGCAGTGTTAGCGGCCTGAACACCGGGGAGCTGTTTTTT. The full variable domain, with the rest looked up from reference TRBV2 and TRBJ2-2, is EPEVTQTPSHQVTQMGQEVILRCVPISNHLYFYWYRQILGQKVEFLVSFYNNEISEKSEIFDDQFSVERPDGSNFTLKIRSTKLEDSAMYFCASSVSGLNTGELFFGEGSRLTVL.

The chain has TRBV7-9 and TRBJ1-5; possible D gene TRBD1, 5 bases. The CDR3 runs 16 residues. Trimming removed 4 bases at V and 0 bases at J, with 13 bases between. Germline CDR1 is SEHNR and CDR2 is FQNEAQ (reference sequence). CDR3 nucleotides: TGTGCCAGCAGCTCCTGGGGGGGGAATAGCAATCAGCCCCAGCATTTT. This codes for CASSSWGGNSNQPQHF.

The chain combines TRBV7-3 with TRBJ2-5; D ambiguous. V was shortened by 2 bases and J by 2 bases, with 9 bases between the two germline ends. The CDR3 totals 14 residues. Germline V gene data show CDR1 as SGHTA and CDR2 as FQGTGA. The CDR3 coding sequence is TGTGCCAGCAGCTTATACGGCGGACAAGAGACCCAGTACTTC. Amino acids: CASSLYGGQETQYF.

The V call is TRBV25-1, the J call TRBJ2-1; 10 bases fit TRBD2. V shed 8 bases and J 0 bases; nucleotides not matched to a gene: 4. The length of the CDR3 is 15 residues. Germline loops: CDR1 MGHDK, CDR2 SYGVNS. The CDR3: CASRPSGSSYNEQFF. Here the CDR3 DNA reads TGTGCCAGCCGACCTAGCGGGAGCTCCTACAATGAGCAGTTCTTC.

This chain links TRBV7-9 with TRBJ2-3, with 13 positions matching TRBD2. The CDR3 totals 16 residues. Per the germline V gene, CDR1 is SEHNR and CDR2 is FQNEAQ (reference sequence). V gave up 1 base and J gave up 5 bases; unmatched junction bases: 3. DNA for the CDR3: TGTGCCAGCAGCTTAGGGACTAGCGGGAGTCTAGATACGCAGTATTTT. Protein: CASSLGTSGSLDTQYF.